These T cell receptor beta chains were read from a single sample in a study of T-cell reconstitution after alpha-beta-depleted transplantation in children. TCRdb re-analysed the PCR reads in MiXCR, keeping a single row per CDR3 protein. The repertoire holds nearly 200,000 distinct CDR3 sequences, 6.3% seen once, with about 5% in the top ten. The sample here was PBMCs, taken before TCRalphabeta/CD19-depleted stem cell transplant. All receptors come from a girl younger than two with combined immunodeficiency, due to receive a stem cell transplant. The CDR3 runs from the conserved cysteine through the conserved F or W. D genes are given only for firm matches. Sizes are listed as once, few, many or a size class.

j_gene,d_gene,v_gene,abundance,CDR3nt,CDR3aa
TRBJ1-2,.,TRBV12-5,few,TGTGCTAGTGGTTTGGCGTCTAGATCTTATGTAGGGGATGGCTACACCTTC,CASGLASRSYVGDGYTF
TRBJ1-2,.,TRBV4-3,few,TGCGCCAGCAGCGAACCTCCCGAGGGCAGATCGCTCCGGGGTAACTATGGCTACACCTTC,CASSEPPEGRSLRGNYGYTF
TRBJ2-3,.,TRBV21-1,many,TGTGCCAGCGCCCGGGACTCGGTTGGAGAGCAGTATTTT,CASARDSVGEQYF
TRBJ1-5,TRBD1,TRBV6-2/TRBV6-3,many,TGTGCCAGCAAGGACAGGGGGGATCAGCCCCAGCATTTT,CASKDRGDQPQHF
TRBJ2-1,.,TRBV5-6,many,TGTGCCAGCAGCTCAGGGATCACCTACAATGAGCAGTTCTTC,CASSSGITYNEQFF
TRBJ2-2,.,TRBV29-1,many,TGCAGCGTTTTCGGGCAGGGAGTGGCCGGGGAGCTGTTTTTT,CSVFGQGVAGELFF
TRBJ2-7,.,TRBV20-1,many,TGCAGTGCTAGAGATTTCGATACCTACGAGCAGTACTTC,CSARDFDTYEQYF
TRBJ2-5,TRBD2,TRBV5-6,many,TGTGCCAGCAGCTTGGGGCTAGCGGGGCACCAAGAGACCCAGTACTTC,CASSLGLAGHQETQYF
TRBJ2-1,TRBD1,TRBV20-1,many,TGCAGTGGCACGCACCTCCGGGACAGAGATTACAATGAGCAGTTCTTC,CSGTHLRDRDYNEQFF
TRBJ2-1,.,TRBV29-1,many,TGCAGCGTTGAAGCCCCCGGTAGCTATGAGCAGTTCTTC,CSVEAPGSYEQFF
TRBJ2-4,.,TRBV4-1,many,TGCGCCAGCAGCCAAATCACTGGGCCTAGAGCAAACATTCAGTACTTC,CASSQITGPRANIQYF
TRBJ2-1,.,TRBV2,many,TGTGCCAGCAGTGTGGGTGAGCAGTTCTTC,CASSVGEQFF
TRBJ1-2,.,TRBV28,many,TGTGCCAGCAGACTCCCTAGGGCAGGGGCTAACTATGGCTACACCTTC,CASRLPRAGANYGYTF
TRBJ1-1,.,TRBV4-2,many,TGTGCCAGCAGCCAAGATTCCGGTAGCACTGAAGCTTTCTTT,CASSQDSGSTEAFF
TRBJ2-7,.,TRBV5-1,few,TGCGCCAGCAGCTTCGGCAGCCCCTACGAGCAGTACTTC,CASSFGSPYEQYF
TRBJ2-2,.,TRBV12-5,many,TGTGCTAGTGGTTTGGTACTGCGATCCCACACCGGGGAGCTGTTTTTT,CASGLVLRSHTGELFF
TRBJ2-3,.,TRBV7-9,many,TGTGCCAGCAGCCCGACAATACTAGATACGCAGTATTTT,CASSPTILDTQYF
TRBJ2-3,.,TRBV29-1,many,TGCAGCGTTGCTGGACAAGAAAGCACAGATACGCAGTATTTT,CSVAGQESTDTQYF
TRBJ2-2,.,TRBV5-1,many,TGCGCCAGCAGCTTGGGAGAGGGAAGAGAGCTGTTTTTT,CASSLGEGRELFF
TRBJ2-2,.,TRBV7-2,many,TGTGCCAGCAGCTTAGGAGGGGGGGCCGGGGAGCTGTTTTTT,CASSLGGGAGELFF
TRBJ2-7,TRBD2,TRBV9,many,TGTGCCAGCAGCGTAGGGGGACTAGCGGCCGAGCAGTACTTC,CASSVGGLAAEQYF
TRBJ1-5,.,TRBV28,many,TGTGCCAGCAGTTTTAATGTATGGAAGGTAGCCAATCAGCCCCAGCATTTT,CASSFNVWKVANQPQHF